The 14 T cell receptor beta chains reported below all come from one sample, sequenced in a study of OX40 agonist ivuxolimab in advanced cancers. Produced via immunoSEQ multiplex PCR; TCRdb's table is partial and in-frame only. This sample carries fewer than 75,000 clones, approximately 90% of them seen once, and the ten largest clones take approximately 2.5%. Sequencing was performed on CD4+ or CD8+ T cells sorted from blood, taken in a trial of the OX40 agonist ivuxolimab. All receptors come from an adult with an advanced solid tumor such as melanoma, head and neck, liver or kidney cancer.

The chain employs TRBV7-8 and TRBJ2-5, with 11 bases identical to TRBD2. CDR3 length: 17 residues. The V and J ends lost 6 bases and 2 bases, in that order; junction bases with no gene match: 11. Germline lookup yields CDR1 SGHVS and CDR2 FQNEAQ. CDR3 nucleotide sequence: TGTGCCAGCAGGCGGACCCGAGGGACTAGCGGACAAGAGACCCAGTACTTC. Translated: CASRRTRGTSGQETQYF. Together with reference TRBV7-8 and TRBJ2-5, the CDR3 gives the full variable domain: GAGVSQSPRYKVAKRGQDVALRCDPISGHVSLFWYQQALGQGPEFLTYFQNEAQLDKSGLPSDRFFAERPEGSVSTLKIQRTQQEDSAVYLCASRRTRGTSGQETQYFGPGTRLLVL.

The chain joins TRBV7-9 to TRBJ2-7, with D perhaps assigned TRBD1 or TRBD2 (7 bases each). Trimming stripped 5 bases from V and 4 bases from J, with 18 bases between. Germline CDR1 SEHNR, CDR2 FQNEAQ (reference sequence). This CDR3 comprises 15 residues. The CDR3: CASSPRGGESYEQYF. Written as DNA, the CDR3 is TGTGCCAGCAGCCCCAGGGGGGGCGAATCGTACGAGCAGTACTTC.

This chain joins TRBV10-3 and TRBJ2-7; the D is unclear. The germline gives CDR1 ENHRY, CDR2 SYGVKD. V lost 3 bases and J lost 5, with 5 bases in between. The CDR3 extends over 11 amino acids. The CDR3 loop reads CAISDSHEQYF. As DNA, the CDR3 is TGTGCCATCAGTGACAGTCACGAGCAGTACTTC.

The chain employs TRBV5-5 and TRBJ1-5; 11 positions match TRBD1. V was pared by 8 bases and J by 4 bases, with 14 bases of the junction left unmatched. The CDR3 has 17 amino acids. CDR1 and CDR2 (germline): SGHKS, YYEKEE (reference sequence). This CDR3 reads CASSGQGASVGNQPQHF. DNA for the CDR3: TGTGCCAGTTCCGGACAGGGGGCATCGGTGGGGAATCAGCCCCAGCATTTT.

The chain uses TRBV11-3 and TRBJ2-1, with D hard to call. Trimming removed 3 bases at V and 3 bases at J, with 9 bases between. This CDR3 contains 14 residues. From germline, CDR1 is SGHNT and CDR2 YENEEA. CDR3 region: CASSLTQNYNEQFF. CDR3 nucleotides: TGTGCCAGCAGCTTGACACAGAACTACAATGAGCAGTTCTTC.

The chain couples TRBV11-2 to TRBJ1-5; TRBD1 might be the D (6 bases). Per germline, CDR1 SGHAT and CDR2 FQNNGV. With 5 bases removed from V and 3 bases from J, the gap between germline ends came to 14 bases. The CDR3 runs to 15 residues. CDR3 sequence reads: CASSPEGGLNQPQHF. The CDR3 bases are TGTGCCAGCAGCCCAGAGGGGGGCCTCAATCAGCCCCAGCATTTT.

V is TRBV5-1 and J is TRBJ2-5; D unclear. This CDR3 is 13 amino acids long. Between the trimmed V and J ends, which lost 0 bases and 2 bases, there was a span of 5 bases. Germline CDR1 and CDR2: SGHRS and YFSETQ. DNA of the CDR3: TGCGCCAGCAGCTTGGACAGTCAAGAGACCCAGTACTTC. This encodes CASSLDSQETQYF.

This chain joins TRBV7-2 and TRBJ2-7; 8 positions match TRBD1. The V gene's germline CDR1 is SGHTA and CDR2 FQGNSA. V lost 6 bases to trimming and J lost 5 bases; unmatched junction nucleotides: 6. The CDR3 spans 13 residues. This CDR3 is CASSPTGADEQYF. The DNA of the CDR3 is TGTGCCAGCAGTCCGACAGGGGCGGACGAGCAGTACTTC.

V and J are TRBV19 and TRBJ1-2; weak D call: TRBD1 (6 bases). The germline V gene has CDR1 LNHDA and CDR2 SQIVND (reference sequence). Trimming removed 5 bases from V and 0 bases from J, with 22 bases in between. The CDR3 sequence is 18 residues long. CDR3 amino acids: CASSANSLFGTTNYGYTF. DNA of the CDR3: TGTGCCAGTAGTGCCAACTCACTCTTCGGGACAACTAACTATGGCTACACCTTC.

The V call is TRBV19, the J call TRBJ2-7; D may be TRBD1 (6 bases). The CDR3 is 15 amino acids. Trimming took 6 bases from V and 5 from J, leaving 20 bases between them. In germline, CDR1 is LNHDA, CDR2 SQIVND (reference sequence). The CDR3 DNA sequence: TGTGCCAGTAGCCTCCAAGGGGCAGGGGACCACGAGCAGTACTTC. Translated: CASSLQGAGDHEQYF. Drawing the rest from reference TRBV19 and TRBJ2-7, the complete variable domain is DGGITQSPKYLFRKEGQNVTLSCEQNLNHDAMYWYRQDPGQGLRLIYYSQIVNDFQKGDIAEGYSVSREKKESFPLTVTSAQKNPTAFYLCASSLQGAGDHEQYFGPGTRLTVT.

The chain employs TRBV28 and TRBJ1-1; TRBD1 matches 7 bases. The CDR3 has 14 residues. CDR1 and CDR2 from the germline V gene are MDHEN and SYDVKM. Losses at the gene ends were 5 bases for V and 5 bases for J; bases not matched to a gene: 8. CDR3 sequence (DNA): TGTGCCAGCAGTGTAGGGGGCGCGGGAACTGAAGCTTTCTTT. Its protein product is CASSVGGAGTEAFF.

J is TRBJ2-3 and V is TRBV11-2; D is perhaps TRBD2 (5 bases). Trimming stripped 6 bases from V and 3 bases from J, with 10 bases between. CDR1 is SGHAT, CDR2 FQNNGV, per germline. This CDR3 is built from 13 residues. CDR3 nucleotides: TGTGCCAGCAGAGTGGGGAGTACAGATACGCAGTATTTT. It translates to CASRVGSTDTQYF.

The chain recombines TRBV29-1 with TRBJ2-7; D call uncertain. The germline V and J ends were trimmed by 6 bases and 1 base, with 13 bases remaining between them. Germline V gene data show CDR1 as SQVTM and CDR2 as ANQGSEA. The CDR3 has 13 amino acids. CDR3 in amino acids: CSVTGRLSYEQYF. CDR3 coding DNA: TGCAGCGTCACCGGACGGCTATCCTACGAGCAGTACTTC.

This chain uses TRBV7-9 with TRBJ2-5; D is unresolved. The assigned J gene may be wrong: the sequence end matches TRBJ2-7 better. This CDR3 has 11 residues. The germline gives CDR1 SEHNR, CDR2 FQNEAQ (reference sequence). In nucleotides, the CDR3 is TGTGCCAGCAGCTTACACTACGAGCAGTACTTC. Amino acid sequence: CASSLHYEQYF.